This T cell receptor beta chain stems from a study of tumor-infiltrating lymphocytes in primary liver carcinoma. Overall study context: Stage T1-T3 N0M0 tumors spanned about 4.2 to 10 cm.

The V gene's germline CDR1 is SEHNR and CDR2 FQNEAQ (reference sequence). The CDR3 has 18 amino acids. V gave up 1 base and J gave up 6 bases; unmatched junction bases: 15. Blood RNA originated from unsorted whole blood, with germline DNA additionally extracted. The study enrolled treatment-naive patients with chronic HBV infection. Starting material of about 450 ng total RNA yielded TCR beta cDNA via a constant-region primer. Three rounds of nested multiplex PCR with slightly modified ARM-PCR produced TCR beta libraries. Amplification in the first two PCR rounds was performed using TRBV1-TRBV30 forward primers and a C-beta reverse primer for approximately 10 cycles each. TCRdb re-called the multiplex PCR reads through MiXCR, storing one row per CDR3 protein. This sample yields almost 200,000 distinct CDR3 sequences, of which less than 70% are seen a single time; around 7.1% belongs to the top ten.

The TCR sequence derives from a woman aged 60-70 years with primary liver carcinoma and hepatitis B virus infection. Sequencing was done on a sample of peripheral blood. The chain joins TRBV7-9 to TRBJ1-5, with TRBD1 identical over 7 bases. The CDR3 loop reads CASSLGWTGTEGGQPQHF. As DNA, the CDR3 is TGTGCCAGCAGCTTAGGGTGGACAGGTACCGAAGGAGGTCAGCCCCAGCATTTT.